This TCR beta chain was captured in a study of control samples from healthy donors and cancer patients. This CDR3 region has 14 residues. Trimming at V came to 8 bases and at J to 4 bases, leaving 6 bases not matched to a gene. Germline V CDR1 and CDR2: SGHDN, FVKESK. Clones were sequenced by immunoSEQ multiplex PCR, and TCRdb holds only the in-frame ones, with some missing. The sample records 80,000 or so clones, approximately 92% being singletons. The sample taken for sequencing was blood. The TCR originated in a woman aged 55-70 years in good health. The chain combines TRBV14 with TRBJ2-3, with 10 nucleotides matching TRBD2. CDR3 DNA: TGTGCCAGCGGGATAGCGGGAGGAGCAGATACGCAGTATTTT. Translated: CASGIAGGADTQYF. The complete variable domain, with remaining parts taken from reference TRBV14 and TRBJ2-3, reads EAGVTQFPSHSVIEKGQTVTLRCDPISGHDNLYWYRRVMGKEIKFLLHFVKESKQDESGMPNNRFLAERTGGTYSTLKVQPAELEDSGVYFCASGIAGGADTQYFGPGTRLTVL.